This TCR beta chain originates from a study of PD-1 blockade in classical Hodgkin lymphoma. Every patient experienced relapse after autologous stem cell transplantation, and brentuximab vedotin exposure varied. Only in-frame clones appear in the TCRdb table, and some are missing; sequencing was by immunoSEQ multiplex PCR. The data show 80,000 to 100,000 clones, with 80% to 95% seen just once and 2.8% held by the top ten. The receptor comes from a human donor with classical Hodgkin lymphoma. The specimen was peripheral blood mononuclear cells (PBMCs), collected at baseline.

CDR3 residues: CASSQVRRGIGGVGRLESYNEQFF. CDR3 in DNA: TGTGCCAGCAGCCAGGTGCGCAGGGGGATCGGTGGGGTCGGAAGATTGGAGTCCTACAATGAGCAGTTCTTC. The chain recombines TRBV4-2 with TRBJ2-1, with 7 bases that match TRBD1. The germline CDR1 and CDR2 sequences are LGHNA and YNFKEQ. The CDR3 is made up of 24 amino acids. The trim removed 3 bases at V and 1 base at J, leaving 30 bases unmatched.